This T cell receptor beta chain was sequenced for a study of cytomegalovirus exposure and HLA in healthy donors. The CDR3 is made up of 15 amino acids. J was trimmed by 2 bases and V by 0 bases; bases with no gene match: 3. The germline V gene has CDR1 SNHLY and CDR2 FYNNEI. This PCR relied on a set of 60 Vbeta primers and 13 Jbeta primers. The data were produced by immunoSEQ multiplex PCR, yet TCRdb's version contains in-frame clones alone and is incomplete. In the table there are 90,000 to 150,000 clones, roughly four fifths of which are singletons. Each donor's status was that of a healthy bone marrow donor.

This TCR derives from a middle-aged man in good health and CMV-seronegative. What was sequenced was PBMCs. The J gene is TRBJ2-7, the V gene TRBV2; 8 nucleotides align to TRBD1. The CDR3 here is CASSEAQGVTYEQYF. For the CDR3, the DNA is TGTGCCAGCAGTGAAGCACAGGGGGTAACCTACGAGCAGTACTTC.